This T cell receptor beta chain came from a study of T-cell memory formation after mild COVID-19. The CDR3 extends over 14 amino acids. V shed 8 bases and J 6 bases; nucleotides not matched to a gene: 11. Per germline, CDR1 MGHDK and CDR2 SYGVNS. TCRdb redid the calling of the 5' RACE reads with MiXCR, one entry per CDR3 protein. This table holds 470,000 or so distinct CDR3 sequences, about 23% found once. This sequence joins TRBV25-1 and TRBJ2-7; the match to TRBD2 covers 9 bases. The sample consisted of PBMCs or a T cell subset sorted from them (not recorded which). This clonotype was sampled from an adult woman who had mild COVID-19 (a few samples of this study predate the infection). Cell type and time point are not known. CDR3 residues: CASRVAGDSLEQYF. The CDR3 DNA follows: TGTGCCAGCCGAGTAGCGGGAGATAGTCTCGAGCAGTACTTC.